This T cell receptor (beta chain) comes out of a study of cytomegalovirus exposure and HLA in healthy donors. Turning to the study itself: Of approximately 400 genotyped donors, roughly 81% clustered with self-reported Caucasian donors.

Points from the study as a whole: The authors later found most CMV-associated TCR beta chains appeared HLA-restricted. Several of the most significant clusters appeared linked to common viral pathogens, based on a later analysis. Association with HLA alleles at 0.05 false discovery rate was found for 16,951 TCR beta sequences in a later analysis.

Trimming left V 2 bases short and J 4 bases short, with 8 bases between. The CDR3 totals 13 residues. Germline loops: CDR1 MNHEY, CDR2 SMNVEV (reference sequence). This clone was found once. What it binds is unknown. 60 Vbeta and 13 Jbeta primers were used in PCR. TCRdb keeps only in-frame clones here, not all; method: immunoSEQ multiplex PCR. The sample yields about 130,000 clones, roughly 82% seen once. This receptor was identified in a man in his forties or fifties in good health and CMV-seronegative. This chain uses TRBV27 with TRBJ1-1; TRBD1 is a possible D gene (5 bases). Sequencing was carried out using PBMCs. This chain's CDR3 is CASSLRGSTEAFF. CDR3 nucleotides: TGTGCCAGCAGTTTAAGGGGATCCACTGAAGCTTTCTTT.